This T cell receptor beta chain was observed in a study of T-cell reconstitution after alpha-beta-depleted transplantation in children. TCRbeta library preparation incorporated unique molecular identifiers. TCRdb passed the PCR reads through MiXCR, listing each CDR3 protein once. This sample has roughly 500,000 distinct CDR3 sequences, with approximately 32% found just once. V gave up 1 base and J gave up 4 bases, with 16 bases separating them. Germline V gene sequence: CDR1 GTSNPN, CDR2 SVGIG (reference sequence). The length of the CDR3 is 15 residues. This clonotype was seen more than once but under ten times.

V and J are TRBV30 and TRBJ2-5, with D tentatively TRBD1 (8 bases). This specimen was PBMCs from the stem cell graft donor, taken from the stem cell graft. This sequence originates from a human donor who donated a stem cell graft to a child with aplastic anemia. The CDR3 DNA sequence: TGTGCCTGGAGTGACGGGACTACAGGGGGAGAGACCCAGTACTTC. Residues: CAWSDGTTGGETQYF. The whole variable domain, filled in from reference TRBV30 and TRBJ2-5, reads SQTIHQWPATLVQPVGSPLSLECTVEGTSNPNLYWYRQAAGRGLQLLFYSVGIGQISSEVPQNLSASRPQDRQFILSSKKLLLSDSGFYLCAWSDGTTGGETQYFGPGTRLLVL.